This T cell receptor beta chain was identified during a study of T cells in Graves' hyperthyroidism and ophthalmopathy. Turning to the study itself: Peripheral blood was obtained at initial diagnosis, preceding any treatment.

Germline CDR1 is KGHSH and CDR2 is LQKENI. This CDR3 has 14 residues. V shed 2 bases and J shed 1 base, with 8 bases lying between them. This clonotype was seen at least ten times. Graves' hyperthyroidism is called stable when ophthalmopathy does not progress within 18 months. Recently diagnosed hyperthyroidism of less than 2 months' duration affected patients aged 18 to 65. Together with thyroid ultrasound, orbital computed tomography, serum thyroxine and TRAb, clinical symptoms were used for diagnoses. Amplification targeted TCR beta CDR3 regions from RNA transcripts. Using the HTBI primer set, a first-round RT-PCR was run on the TCR CDR3. MiXCR was run by TCRdb on the multiplex PCR reads, yielding one entry per CDR3 protein. The profile covers about 290,000 distinct CDR3 sequences, with roughly 13% appearing a single time and 7% to 9.5% taken by the ten largest.

The rearrangement links TRBV18 to TRBJ1-1; tentatively, D is TRBD1 (6 bases). The sequenced material came from blood. This TCR was recovered from a woman aged 40 to 49 with Graves' hyperthyroidism. The DNA of the CDR3 is TGTGCCAGCTCACCATTGACAGGGAACACTGAAGCTTTCTTT. Translating gives CASSPLTGNTEAFF.